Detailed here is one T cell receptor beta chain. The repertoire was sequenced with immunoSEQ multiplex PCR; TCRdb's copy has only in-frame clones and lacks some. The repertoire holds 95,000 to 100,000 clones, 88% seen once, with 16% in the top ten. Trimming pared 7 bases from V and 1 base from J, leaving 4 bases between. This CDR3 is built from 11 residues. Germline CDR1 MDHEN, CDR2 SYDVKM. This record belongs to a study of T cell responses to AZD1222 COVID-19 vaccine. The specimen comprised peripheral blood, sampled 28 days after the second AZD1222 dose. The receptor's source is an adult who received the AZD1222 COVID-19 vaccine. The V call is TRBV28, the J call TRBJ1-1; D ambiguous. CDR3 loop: CASTRNTEAFF. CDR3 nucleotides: TGTGCCAGCACTAGGAACACTGAAGCTTTCTTT.